The 18 T cell receptor beta chains in this list originate from one sample, sequenced in a study of cytomegalovirus exposure and HLA in healthy donors (dated by TCRdb to between 2016 and 2019). The method was the immunoSEQ multiplex PCR assay. A mixture of 60 forward primers for TCR Vbeta segments and 13 reverse primers for TCR Jbeta segments was used in the multiplex PCR. TCRdb obtained this table from immuneACCESS and retained in-frame rearrangements with V and J assigned. These tables miss some clones; where compared with another copy, unresolved V genes account for less than half of the shortfall, and the remainder is unexplained. Recorded for this sample are under 200,000 clones; roughly 82% of them occurred a single time. The top ten clonotypes cover about 1.6% of the sample. The specimen sequenced was PBMCs. These receptors all come from a girl aged 5 to 17 in good health and CMV-seropositive.

The genes are TRBV6-1 and TRBJ1-2; a weak D match, TRBD1 (6 bases). V lost 7 bases and J lost 6, with 21 bases in between. Germline V lookup: CDR1 MNHNS, CDR2 SASEGT. This CDR3 is built from 15 residues. DNA for the CDR3: TGTGCCAGCAAAGTTAATATACCGGGACATAATGGCTACACCTTC. As protein: CASKVNIPGHNGYTF.

The rearrangement links TRBV30 to TRBJ1-1; 9 bases are shared with TRBD1. V was clipped by 3 bases and J by 6 bases; unmatched bases: 8. Germline CDR1 reads GTSNPN; CDR2 reads SVGIG (reference sequence). This CDR3 is built from 14 residues. The CDR3 DNA reads TGTGCCTGGAGGAGGACAGGGGAGGCGGCTGAAGCTTTCTTT. The encoded protein is CAWRRTGEAAEAFF.

The CDR3 sequence: CASSELDRISYEQYF. CDR3 DNA: TGTGCCAGCAGCGAACTTGACAGAATCTCCTACGAGCAGTACTTC. The genes are TRBV27 and TRBJ2-7; weak D call: TRBD1 (5 bases). Germline CDR1 MNHEY, CDR2 SMNVEV (reference sequence). This CDR3 has 15 residues. Trimming removed 6 bases from V and 0 bases from J, with 15 bases in between.

The rearrangement uses TRBV30 and TRBJ1-2; D uncertain. V was shortened by 3 bases and J by 1 base, with 9 bases between the two germline ends. From germline, CDR1 is GTSNPN and CDR2 SVGIG (reference sequence). This CDR3 has 13 residues. The CDR3 is CAWSLYSNYGYTF. The CDR3 DNA reads TGTGCCTGGAGCCTATACAGTAACTATGGCTACACCTTC.

This rearrangement joins TRBV7-3 to TRBJ1-2; 7 bases align to TRBD1. Unmatched junction bases numbered 7, after V lost 5 bases and J lost 4 bases. Germline CDR1 and CDR2: SGHTA and FQGTGA. This CDR3 spans 14 amino acids. The CDR3 DNA reads TGTGCCAGCAGCACGGGACAGAAAATCTATGGCTACACCTTC. Its protein is CASSTGQKIYGYTF.

The V gene is TRBV7-3, the J gene TRBJ2-3; 10 bases are a match to TRBD2. Germline V CDR1 and CDR2: SGHTA, FQGTGA. The CDR3 is made up of 16 amino acids. V shed 5 bases and J 2 bases; nucleotides not matched to a gene: 7. CDR3 sequence (DNA): TGTGCCAGCAGCGCTACTAGCGGGACCCTCACAGATACGCAGTATTTT. Protein: CASSATSGTLTDTQYF.

The chain carries TRBV4-1 and TRBJ2-1; TRBD1 matches 9 bases. Germline CDR1 reads MGHRA; CDR2 reads YSYEKL. The CDR3 consists of 14 residues. V shed 3 bases and J 8 bases; nucleotides not matched to a gene: 5. CDR3 sequence (DNA): TGCGCCAGCAGCCAGAATAACAGGGGGCATGAGCAGTTCTTC. This encodes CASSQNNRGHEQFF.

The CDR3 nucleotides read TGTGCCTGGAGTCTGCCACAGGGGGGAGACACTGAAGCTTTCTTT. Its translation is CAWSLPQGGDTEAFF. V gene TRBV30 combines with J gene TRBJ1-1; 8 bases are shared with TRBD1. J gave up 3 bases and V 2 bases, and 8 bases lay outside the gene matches. The CDR3 sequence is 15 residues long. Germline assignment: CDR1 GTSNPN and CDR2 SVGIG (reference sequence).

The chain links TRBV9 to TRBJ1-1; 11 bases match TRBD1. From germline, CDR1 is SGDLS and CDR2 YYNGEE. Trimming cost V 1 base and J 1 base; bases outside gene matches: 9. The CDR3 is made up of 18 amino acids. This chain's CDR3 is CASSVHRDRGTRNTEAFF. In nucleotides, the CDR3 is TGTGCCAGCAGCGTACACCGGGACAGGGGGACGAGGAACACTGAAGCTTTCTTT.

This clone showed up just a few times. This sequence joins TRBV5-4 and TRBJ2-3; TRBD1 aligns across 10 bases. The CDR3 extends over 15 amino acids. The germline gives CDR1 SGHNT, CDR2 YYREEE (reference sequence). V shed 6 bases, J shed 4 bases, and the junction held 8 bases outside the gene matches. The DNA for the CDR3 is TGTGCCAGCACCCTCGACAGGGGGCAATCAGATACGCAGTATTTT. This codes for CASTLDRGQSDTQYF.

This chain connects TRBV28 to TRBJ1-1, with 8 bases identical to TRBD1. V shed 6 bases and J 4 bases; nucleotides not matched to a gene: 16. This CDR3 has 17 amino acids. CDR1 is MDHEN, CDR2 SYDVKM, per germline. The CDR3 spells CASRTSQGVDLVTEAFF. DNA for the CDR3: TGTGCCAGCAGAACCTCACAGGGGGTCGACCTTGTCACTGAAGCTTTCTTT.

This sequence joins TRBV30 and TRBJ1-1, with TRBD1 as a possible D gene (5 bases). Germline CDR1 GTSNPN, CDR2 SVGIG (reference sequence). The CDR3 consists of 13 residues. The V end lost 2 bases, the J end lost 2 bases, and 9 bases lay between the germline ends. Written as DNA, the CDR3 is TGTGCCTGGAGTCCAGGGTATAACACTGAAGCTTTCTTT. As protein: CAWSPGYNTEAFF.

In nucleotides, the CDR3 is TGTGCCAGCAGCTTCTCTTACAGGATCTACGAGCAGTACTTC. It yields the protein CASSFSYRIYEQYF. The rearrangement joins TRBV5-6 to TRBJ2-5; perhaps TRBD1 as D (5 bases). The end of the DNA is better explained by TRBJ2-7, so the J call may be wrong. CDR1 is SGHDT, CDR2 YYEEEE, per germline. This CDR3 is built from 14 residues.

V is TRBV7-9 and J is TRBJ1-2; 7 bases are a match to TRBD1. CDR3 length: 17 residues. Unmatched junction bases numbered 13, after V lost 5 bases and J lost 1 base. Germline assignment: CDR1 SEHNR and CDR2 FQNEAQ (reference sequence). CDR3 coding DNA: TGTGCCAGCAGCCCTAGACAGGGACTTAAAAATAACTATGGCTACACCTTC. Translating gives CASSPRQGLKNNYGYTF.

The rearrangement joins TRBV7-3 to TRBJ2-3; TRBD1 might be the D (6 bases). The V gene's germline CDR1 is SGHTA and CDR2 FQGTGA. V was clipped by 5 bases and J by 5 bases, with 14 bases between them. The CDR3 runs to 14 residues. DNA of the CDR3: TGTGCCAGCAGCCGGACAGCACAGGGAGATACGCAGTATTTT. Its protein is CASSRTAQGDTQYF.

Notes on this clone: This CDR3 is also generated by other DNA sequences in the sample. The V gene is TRBV9, the J gene TRBJ2-7; TRBD1 agrees at 9 bases. The germline gives CDR1 SGDLS, CDR2 YYNGEE. The CDR3 runs 15 residues. With V trimmed by 3 bases and J by 2 bases, 6 bases remained unmatched. The CDR3 DNA sequence: TGTGCCAGCAGCGAGGGACAGGGTAAGGCCTACGAGCAGTACTTC. This translates into CASSEGQGKAYEQYF.

The rearrangement links TRBV5-1 to TRBJ2-1; a possible D gene is TRBD2 (6 bases). CDR1 and CDR2 (germline): SGHRS, YFSETQ. Trimming shortened V by 0 bases and J by 5 bases, and 21 bases separated the two germline ends. The CDR3 length is 18 residues. CDR3 sequence reads: CASSLAPNPGRKDNEQFF. CDR3 nucleotide sequence: TGCGCCAGCAGCTTGGCTCCGAATCCCGGGAGAAAAGACAATGAGCAGTTCTTC.

The CDR3 nucleotides read TGTGCCAGCAGTGAATTCTGGACACCTTCCTACGAGCAGTACTTC. Its protein product is CASSEFWTPSYEQYF. The rearrangement uses TRBV6-1 and TRBJ2-7; weak D call: TRBD1 (5 bases). The CDR3 consists of 15 residues. Germline V gene lookup returns CDR1 MNHNS and CDR2 SASEGT. Trimming shortened V by 2 bases and J by 1 base, and 12 bases separated the two germline ends.